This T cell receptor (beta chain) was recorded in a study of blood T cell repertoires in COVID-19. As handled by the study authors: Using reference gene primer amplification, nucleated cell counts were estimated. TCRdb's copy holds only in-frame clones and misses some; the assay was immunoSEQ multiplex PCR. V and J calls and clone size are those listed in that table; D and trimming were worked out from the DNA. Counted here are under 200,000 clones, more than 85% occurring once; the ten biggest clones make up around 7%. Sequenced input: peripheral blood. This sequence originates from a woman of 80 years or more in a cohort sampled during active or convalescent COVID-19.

The CDR3 coding sequence is TGTGCCAGCAGAGACAGGGGGACTTCACCCCTCCACTTT. Its translation is CASRDRGTSPLHF. This chain uses TRBV27 with TRBJ1-6, with 9 bases that match TRBD1. The V gene end was trimmed by 6 bases and the J gene end by 9 bases; junction bases not matched to a gene: 3. The germline V gene encodes CDR1 MNHEY and CDR2 SMNVEV (reference sequence). CDR3 length: 13 residues.